This TCR beta chain was observed in a study of blood T cell repertoires in COVID-19. Study details: The origin of the acute and convalescent COVID-19 samples was the United States, Italy and Spain.

Germline-derived CDR1 and CDR2 are MNHEY and SMNVEV (reference sequence). The V and J ends lost 6 bases and 0 bases respectively, with 5 bases between them. CDR3 size: 13 residues. The data were produced by immunoSEQ multiplex PCR, yet TCRdb's version contains in-frame clones alone and is incomplete. The data hold some 290,000 clones, with 80% to 90% observed a single time. Sequencing was performed on peripheral blood. The source of this sequence is a woman aged 25 to 39 with COVID-19, enrolled during active disease. The chain couples TRBV27 to TRBJ1-4; D unclear. CDR3 nucleotide sequence: TGTGCCAGCAGGGGAGCAACTAATGAAAAACTGTTTTTT. It yields the protein CASRGATNEKLFF.